This TCR beta chain was recovered during a study of Ad26.COV2.S vaccination and SARS-CoV-2 variants. Looked up from germline, CDR1 is SGDLS and CDR2 is YYNGEE. This CDR3 region has 16 residues. The V end was cut by 2 bases, the J end by 3 bases, with 17 bases between. The treatment denotes: some 20 received Ad26.COV2.S at low or high dose, single or two shots; 5 received placebo; per-sample allocation not given. Vaccine and placebo recipients were sampled on day 63 after the first injection. The protocol was immunoSEQ multiplex PCR, while the TCRdb copy is restricted to in-frame clones and leaves out a portion. The data contain roughly 400,000 clones, 92% of them singletons.

V usage is TRBV9 and J usage is TRBJ1-1, with D perhaps TRBD1 (6 bases). The specimen was peripheral blood, collected in a trial of Ad26.COV2.S vaccine versus placebo. This clonotype was obtained from a person aged 18-60 years who received the Ad26.COV2.S COVID-19 vaccine or a placebo. This CDR3 is CASSVTGGGGDTEAFF. The CDR3 DNA reads TGTGCCAGCAGCGTTACCGGGGGCGGGGGAGACACTGAAGCTTTCTTT.